The clone carrying this T cell receptor (beta chain) was picked up many times. The entry originates in a study of neurological immune-mediated disorders. 5'RACE employing 10-nucleotide random UMIs yielded the cDNA. Using its own MiXCR run on the 5' RACE reads, TCRdb lists one record per CDR3 protein. The sample contains 59,000 or so distinct CDR3 sequences, about 13% of which appear only once. The CDR3 is made up of 14 amino acids. V lost 7 bases to trimming and J lost 2 bases, with 13 bases between them. Germline CDR1 is MNHEY and CDR2 is SVGAGI. The source material was PBMCs. The receptor's source is a woman aged 55-75 years with HTLV-1-associated myelopathy (HAM/TSP). The chain couples TRBV6-5 to TRBJ2-3; a possible D gene is TRBD2 (6 bases). The CDR3 reads CASISGPNTDTQYF. CDR3 DNA sequence: TGTGCCAGCATTAGCGGCCCAAACACAGATACGCAGTATTTT.